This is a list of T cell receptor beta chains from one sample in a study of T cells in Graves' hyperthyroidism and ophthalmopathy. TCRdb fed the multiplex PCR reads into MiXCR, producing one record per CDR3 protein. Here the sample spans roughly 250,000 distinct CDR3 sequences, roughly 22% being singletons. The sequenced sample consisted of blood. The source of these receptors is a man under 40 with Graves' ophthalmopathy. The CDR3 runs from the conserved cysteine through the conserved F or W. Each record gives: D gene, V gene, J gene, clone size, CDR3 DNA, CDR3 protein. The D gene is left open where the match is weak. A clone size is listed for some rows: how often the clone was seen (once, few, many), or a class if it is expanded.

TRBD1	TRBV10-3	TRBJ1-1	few	TGTGCCATCAGTGATCAGGGGGGTCGAACTGAAGCTTTCTTT	CAISDQGGRTEAFF
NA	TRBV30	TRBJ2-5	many	TGTGCCTGGAGGAGCTACCAAGAGACCCAGTACTTC	CAWRSYQETQYF
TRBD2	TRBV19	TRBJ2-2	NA	TGTGCCAGTACCCACGGGCTAGCGGGAATGGCGAACACCGGGGAGCTGTTTTTT	CASTHGLAGMANTGELFF
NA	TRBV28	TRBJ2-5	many	TGTGCCAGCAGTCCTTTCCCGGACAGCCAAGAGACCCAGTACTTC	CASSPFPDSQETQYF
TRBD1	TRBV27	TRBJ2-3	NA	TGTGCCAGCAGTTCTAGACAGGGGGCCGGAGATACGCAGTATTTT	CASSSRQGAGDTQYF
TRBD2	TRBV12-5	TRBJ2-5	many	TGTGCTAGTATCGCGGGGGGCACAAAGACCCAGTACTTC	CASIAGGTKTQYF
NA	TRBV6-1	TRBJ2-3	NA	TGTGCCAGCAGCGACGGAACAGGGTCTGGCACAGATACGCAGTATTTT	CASSDGTGSGTDTQYF
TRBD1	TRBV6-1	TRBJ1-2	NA	TGTGCCAGCAGCGGACAGGACAACTATGGCTACACCTTC	CASSGQDNYGYTF
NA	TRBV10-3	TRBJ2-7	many	TGTGCCATCAGTGAGGTGGCTAGCTCCTACGAGCAGTACTTC	CAISEVASSYEQYF
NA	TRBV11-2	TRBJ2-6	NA	TGTGCCAGCAGCCTCCTGGGGAGGTCCTCTGGGGCCAACGTCCTGACTTTC	CASSLLGRSSGANVLTF
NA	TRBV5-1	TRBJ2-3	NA	TGCGCCAGCAGCTTGGCCGTATCAACAGATACGCAGTATTTT	CASSLAVSTDTQYF
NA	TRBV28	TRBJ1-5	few	TGTGCCAGCAGTCCCCAGCGCGGGGGAATCCAGCCCCAGCATTTT	CASSPQRGGIQPQHF
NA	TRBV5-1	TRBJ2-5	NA	TGCGCCAGCAGCTTGAGCGAGGTGGAGACCCAGTACTTC	CASSLSEVETQYF
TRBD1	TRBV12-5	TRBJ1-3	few	TGTGCTAGTGGTTTAGCGACAGGGGGCCGAAACACCATATATTTT	CASGLATGGRNTIYF